This note documents a single T cell receptor beta chain sequence. What antigen it recognizes has not been identified. Qualities for individual bases were not recorded, and no much larger clone is one base off. In this study, focal radiation therapy paired with CTLA-4 blockade (ipilimumab) was tested in patients who had chemo-refractory metastatic non-small-cell lung cancer. The library was built by means of the immunoSEQ multiplex PCR assay. Sourced from immuneACCESS, this table was stored by TCRdb with only in-frame sequences that have V and J called. A share of the clones is absent; for the studies checked, an unresolved V gene accounts for under half, and the remainder has no known explanation. The sample has tens of thousands of clones on record, about four fifths of them singletons. More than 12% of the sample goes to the ten largest clones. This sample was included in a study of radiotherapy plus CTLA-4 blockade in lung cancer listed by TCRdb under 2018. Study-level background: Objective responses were observed in 15% to 20% of enrolled patients, and disease control was achieved in approximately 30%.

What the study reported, not specific to this receptor: The strongest predictors of response were reported to be early dynamic shifts in blood T cell clones along with a rise in serum interferon-beta following radiation. TCR clones derived from tumors expanded in peripheral blood after treatment with radiotherapy and ipilimumab.

Taken from cysteine to phenylalanine, the CDR3 has 17 residues. This entry keeps only the CDR3 DNA: 51 bases, framed from base 1. The germline V gene specifies SGDLS as CDR1 and YYNGEE as CDR2. V ends up 4 bases short and J 0 bases short, with an unmatched junction base count of 9. Sequencing used peripheral blood, obtained from a patient treated with radiotherapy plus ipilimumab. The clonotype originates from a human donor with non-small cell lung cancer that progressed on radiotherapy plus ipilimumab. Here the chain combines TRBV9 and TRBJ2-3, and 9 bases in between align with TRBD2. The CDR3 protein is CASSPSASGMSTDTQYF. The DNA sequence is TGTGCCAGCAGCCCGTCAGCTAGCGGGATGAGCACAGATACGCAGTATTTT. Joined to the reference TRBV9 and TRBJ2-3 proteins, this CDR3 gives the full variable domain: DSGVTQTPKHLITATGQRVTLRCSPRSGDLSVYWYQQSLDQGLQFLIQYYNGEERAKGNILERFSAQQFPDLHSELNLSSLELGDSALYFCASSPSASGMSTDTQYFGPGTRLTVL.